These T cell receptor beta chains were read from a single sample in a study of blood T cell repertoires in COVID-19. TCRdb's copy holds only in-frame clones and misses some; the assay was immunoSEQ multiplex PCR. This table holds more than 300,000 clones, 70% to 90% found once. Material for sequencing was PBMCs or T cells enriched from blood (not recorded which). These receptors came from a woman aged 30 to 39 who had recovered from COVID-19. CDR3s include the opening cysteine and the closing phenylalanine or tryptophan. A D gene is named only where the DNA matches it firmly. Rows give clone size only sometimes, using once, few, many, or a class for an expanded clone.

d_call	clone_size	v_call	j_call	cdr3_aa	cdr3_nt
TRBD1	once	TRBV6-5	TRBJ1-6	CASSYRTGTSSPLHF	TGTGCCAGCAGTTACCGGACAGGGACGAGTTCACCCCTCCACTTT
-	once	TRBV20-1	TRBJ2-3	CSALWAPTQYF	TGCAGTGCTTTATGGGCCCCTACGCAGTATTTT
-	-	TRBV6-5	TRBJ1-1	CASSALAGSTEAFF	TGTGCCAGCAGCGCTTTGGCAGGATCCACTGAAGCTTTCTTT
-	-	TRBV5-1	TRBJ1-3	CASSLAGSGNTIYF	TGCGCCAGCAGCTTGGCCGGGAGTGGAAACACCATATATTTT
-	-	TRBV9	TRBJ2-3	CASSGELGPTDTQYF	TGTGCCAGCAGCGGCGAACTAGGCCCCACAGATACGCAGTATTTT
TRBD2	-	TRBV6-2/TRBV6-3	TRBJ2-2	CASSYPTSGERGLFF	TGTGCCAGCAGTTACCCGACTAGCGGGGAAAGGGGGCTGTTTTTT
-	-	TRBV30	TRBJ1-1	CALGGRSEAFF	TGTGCCCTCGGAGGGAGATCTGAAGCTTTCTTT
TRBD1	-	TRBV19	TRBJ1-2	CASSTWTGGDGYTF	TGTGCCAGTAGTACCTGGACAGGGGGAGACGGCTACACCTTC
-	-	TRBV5-4	TRBJ2-2	CASSLDGAGELFF	TGTGCCAGCAGCTTGGACGGGGCCGGGGAGCTGTTTTTT
TRBD2	once	TRBV30	TRBJ2-3	CAIDGRGGVDTQYF	TGTGCCATCGATGGGCGGGGGGGCGTAGATACGCAGTATTTT
-	few	TRBV19	TRBJ1-3	CASSIGSQASGNTIYF	TGTGCCAGTAGTATCGGATCACAGGCCTCTGGAAACACCATATATTTT
-	-	TRBV5-1	TRBJ2-6	CASSSGSSGANVLTF	TGCGCCAGCAGCTCAGGGTCTTCTGGGGCCAACGTCCTGACTTTC
-	once	TRBV7-2	TRBJ1-5	CASSLGSQISNQPQHF	TGTGCCAGCAGCTTAGGTTCCCAAATTAGCAATCAGCCCCAGCATTTT
-	once	TRBV30	TRBJ1-1	CAWSASMNTEAFF	TGTGCCTGGAGTGCATCAATGAACACTGAAGCTTTCTTT
-	once	TRBV5-5	TRBJ2-5	CASSVGVASGETQYF	TGTGCCAGCAGCGTTGGTGTGGCCTCGGGAGAGACCCAGTACTTC
-	-	TRBV14	TRBJ1-2	CASSSVNTGGYTF	TGTGCCAGCAGCTCCGTTAACACCGGGGGCTACACCTTC
-	-	TRBV14	TRBJ1-2	CASSQGEGTNTNYGYTF	TGTGCCAGCAGCCAAGGGGAGGGGACAAACACTAACTATGGCTACACCTTC
TRBD2	-	TRBV18	TRBJ2-3	CASSPPGRGPSTDTQYF	TGTGCCAGCTCACCACCGGGGAGGGGTCCAAGCACAGATACGCAGTATTTT
TRBD1	-	TRBV9	TRBJ2-5	CASSAGQGFGTQYF	TGTGCCAGCAGCGCCGGACAGGGGTTTGGGACCCAGTACTTC
-	-	TRBV7-8	TRBJ2-4	CASSLRSGLAKNIQYF	TGTGCCAGCAGCTTACGGTCCGGTCTAGCCAAAAACATTCAGTACTTC
TRBD1	-	TRBV10-1	TRBJ2-1	CASAPDRGLGNEQFF	TGCGCCAGCGCCCCCGACAGGGGGCTGGGCAATGAGCAGTTCTTC
TRBD1	-	TRBV5-1	TRBJ1-1	CASSPSRDREIGTEAFF	TGCGCCAGCAGCCCGTCCCGGGACAGGGAGATCGGCACTGAAGCTTTCTTT
-	-	TRBV9	TRBJ2-1	CASSPTSLSSYNEQFF	TGTGCCAGCAGCCCCACCTCTCTCAGCTCCTACAATGAGCAGTTCTTC
-	-	TRBV5-1	TRBJ1-5	CASSPRIGSAQHF	TGCGCCAGCAGCCCTAGGATCGGGTCGGCCCAGCATTTT
-	-	TRBV7-9	TRBJ2-3	CASSLSGRTDTQYF	TGTGCCAGCAGCCTCAGCGGACGCACAGATACGCAGTATTTT
TRBD1	-	TRBV5-1	TRBJ1-6	CASSPGDSNSPLHF	TGCGCCAGCAGCCCCGGGGACAGCAATTCACCCCTCCACTTT
TRBD2	-	TRBV27	TRBJ2-5	CASSSPKRGKTQYF	TGTGCCAGCAGCTCCCCGAAGCGGGGAAAGACCCAGTACTTC
TRBD1	-	TRBV19	TRBJ1-2	CASSPGTGNYGYTF	TGTGCCAGTAGTCCAGGGACAGGAAACTATGGCTACACCTTC
-	-	TRBV6-5	TRBJ1-2	CASRSQDYGYTF	TGTGCCAGCAGGTCACAGGACTATGGCTACACCTTC
TRBD2	-	TRBV15	TRBJ2-7	CATSRTRTSGPNYEQYF	TGTGCCACCAGCAGAACTAGGACTAGCGGGCCAAACTACGAGCAGTACTTC
-	-	TRBV6-2/TRBV6-3	TRBJ2-2	CASSYVSLPNTGELFF	TGTGCCAGCAGTTACGTGAGTCTACCGAACACCGGGGAGCTGTTTTTT
-	-	TRBV19	TRBJ1-5	CASSARQGNQPQHF	TGTGCCAGTAGTGCCCGACAGGGCAATCAGCCCCAGCATTTT
-	-	TRBV4-3	TRBJ1-6	CASSQDTYNSPLHF	TGCGCCAGCAGCCAAGATACCTATAATTCACCCCTCCACTTT
-	-	TRBV9	TRBJ2-7	CASSVAMDYPYEQYF	TGTGCCAGCAGCGTAGCTATGGACTATCCTTACGAGCAGTACTTC
TRBD1	-	TRBV18	TRBJ1-3	CASSTMGTATSSGNTIYF	TGTGCCAGCTCAACAATGGGGACAGCTACGAGCTCTGGAAACACCATATATTTT
TRBD2	-	TRBV25-1	TRBJ2-7	CASRKAGVEQYF	TGTGCCAGCAGGAAGGCGGGGGTCGAGCAGTACTTC
-	-	TRBV5-6	TRBJ1-1	CASSPTQGRNTEAFF	TGTGCCAGCTCCCCCACCCAGGGCCGGAACACTGAAGCTTTCTTT
TRBD1	-	TRBV15	TRBJ1-2	CATSRARTEDRGRYGYTF	TGTGCCACCAGCAGGGCCCGGACTGAGGACAGGGGGCGTTATGGCTACACCTTC
-	-	TRBV9	TRBJ1-5	CASSPRQDTLRQPQHF	TGTGCCAGCAGCCCCCGACAGGATACACTGAGACAGCCCCAGCATTTT
TRBD1	-	TRBV5-1	TRBJ1-6	CASSLLGQGYSPLHF	TGCGCCAGCAGCTTGCTAGGACAGGGGTATTCACCCCTCCACTTT
-	-	TRBV19	TRBJ1-5	CASSADRFGQPQHF	TGTGCCAGTAGTGCCGACAGGTTCGGTCAGCCCCAGCATTTT
TRBD1	-	TRBV27	TRBJ1-4	CASSQNRGRPEKLFF	TGTGCCAGCAGTCAAAACAGGGGGCGCCCTGAAAAACTGTTTTTT
-	-	TRBV11-2	TRBJ1-2	CASSLDFTGLDGYTF	TGTGCCAGCAGCTTAGATTTTACCGGTCTGGATGGCTACACCTTC
TRBD2	-	TRBV6-2/TRBV6-3	TRBJ2-1	CASSKTSGGNEQFF	TGTGCCAGCAGCAAGACTAGCGGGGGCAATGAGCAGTTCTTC
TRBD1	-	TRBV29-1	TRBJ1-5	CSVTTGGTGQPQHF	TGCAGCGTGACGACAGGGGGTACGGGGCAGCCCCAGCATTTT
-	-	TRBV29-1	TRBJ1-4	CSANRATNEKLFF	TGCAGCGCGAACAGGGCCACTAATGAAAAACTGTTTTTT
TRBD2	-	TRBV27	TRBJ2-2	CASSPSPRGGNTGELFF	TGTGCCAGCAGTCCCTCCCCGCGGGGGGGCAACACCGGGGAGCTGTTTTTT
TRBD2	-	TRBV7-8	TRBJ2-1	CASSPVGLAGGGYNEQFF	TGTGCCAGCAGCCCAGTGGGATTGGCGGGGGGCGGCTACAATGAGCAGTTCTTC
TRBD1	-	TRBV18	TRBJ1-4	CASSGGGQGATNEKLFF	TGTGCCAGCTCAGGAGGGGGACAGGGGGCAACTAATGAAAAACTGTTTTTT
-	-	TRBV4-2	TRBJ1-2	CASSQEFGRGTVRSYGYTF	TGTGCCAGCAGCCAAGAGTTCGGCAGGGGAACAGTTCGGAGCTATGGCTACACCTTC
-	-	TRBV10-3	TRBJ2-7	CAISEIGDFKREQYF	TGTGCCATCAGTGAGATTGGGGATTTCAAGCGGGAGCAGTACTTC
TRBD2	-	TRBV19	TRBJ2-2	CASSNGGGTGELFF	TGTGCCAGTAGTAACGGGGGGGGCACCGGGGAGCTGTTTTTT
-	once	TRBV5-5	TRBJ1-1	CASSLGGPATEAFF	TGTGCCAGCAGCTTGGGAGGTCCGGCCACTGAAGCTTTCTTT
TRBD2	-	TRBV24-1	TRBJ2-1	CATSWSGGAGNEQFF	TGTGCCACCAGTTGGAGCGGGGGTGCGGGTAATGAGCAGTTCTTC
TRBD1	-	TRBV10-3	TRBJ1-1	CATKGTGRDTEAFF	TGTGCCACCAAAGGGACAGGGAGGGATACTGAAGCTTTCTTT
-	-	TRBV3-1/TRBV3-2	TRBJ2-7	CASSHPVGGAGPEQYF	TGTGCCAGCAGCCACCCTGTCGGCGGGGCGGGGCCCGAGCAGTACTTC
-	few	TRBV25-1	TRBJ1-1	CASSARVKAEAFF	TGTGCCAGCAGTGCGAGGGTGAAAGCTGAAGCTTTCTTT
TRBD1	-	TRBV2	TRBJ1-6	CASGGTGSSPLHF	TGTGCCAGCGGGGGGACAGGGTCTTCACCCCTCCACTTT
TRBD1	few	TRBV11-2	TRBJ2-7	CASSLMGQSYEQYF	TGTGCCAGCAGCTTGATGGGACAGAGTTACGAGCAGTACTTC
TRBD1	once	TRBV6-5	TRBJ1-6	CASSSTGAGSPLHF	TGTGCCAGCAGTTCGACAGGGGCAGGATCACCCCTCCACTTT